This T cell receptor beta chain was retrieved from a study of T cell clonality in common variable immunodeficiency. Study results and limitations: In common variable immunodeficiency, TCR beta chains reportedly carried fewer deletions and N-nucleotide insertions. TCRbeta clonality was increased in CVID versus healthy controls.

The CDR3 spans 13 residues. The ends lost 0 bases at V and 6 bases at J; junction bases unmatched: 1. In germline, CDR1 is SGHRS, CDR2 YFSETQ. This clone was counted many times. What it recognizes is unknown. The read falls 3 residues short of the CDR3 end, and the missing part is taken from the germline J gene. TCRdb keeps only in-frame clones here, not all; method: immunoSEQ multiplex PCR. The table records approximately 29,000 clones without singletons, the ten largest covering approximately 3.5%. Sequencing was done on a sample of peripheral blood mononuclear cells. The sequence was obtained from a human donor with common variable immunodeficiency. The V call is TRBV5-1, the J call TRBJ2-7, with 9 bases that match TRBD2. The part of the CDR3 DNA that was read is TGCGCCAGCAGCTTGGCACTAGCGGGCGAG. It specifies CASSLALAGE. The full CDR3 reads CASSLALAGEQYF.